This record concerns one T cell receptor beta chain sequence. Its antigen is currently unknown. This record belongs to a study of CXCR3-negative and CXCR3-positive naive CD8 T cells. Study information: For each library, about 1.5 +/- 0.3 million TRB reads were obtained, approximately 140 million in total.

TRB cDNA libraries were made by UMI-labeled 5' RACE. One entry per CDR3 protein, without DNA, is what TCRdb gives after re-calling the 5' RACE reads. Recorded for this sample: 90,000 to 100,000 distinct CDR3 sequences. The CDR3 contains 14 residues. Whole-study results and caveats: CXCR3-positive naive cells carried more hydrophobic TRB CDR3s than CXCR3-negative ones. Comparably high diversity marked both naive subsets, whereas memory CD8+ cells had much lower diversity.

The sample taken for sequencing was naive CXCR3+ CD8+ T cells from blood. Subset of the sample: CD45RO-CCR7+CD27+CD95- naive CD8+ T cells expressing CXCR3 (TNR3+). V gene TRBV12-3 or TRBV12-4 combines with J gene TRBJ1-2; checking the TCRdb D call of TRBD1 is not possible without DNA. The receptor was isolated from a human donor in good health. Some clones in this sample may be carry-over from other donors' samples. CDR3 sequence: CASSYPGTGNGYTF.